This T cell receptor beta chain stems from a study of T-cell memory formation after mild COVID-19. The study's findings and limits: Mainly CM and EM harbored the contracting CD4+ clones; mainly EMRA harbored the CD8+ ones.

In its sample, this clonotype was seen a few times. As yet, its antigen is unknown. Via MiXCR, TCRdb re-called the 5' RACE reads, giving one row per CDR3 protein. The sample holds roughly 52,000 distinct CDR3 sequences, about 7.3% seen once. From germline, CDR1 is PRHDT and CDR2 FYEKMQ (reference sequence). Trimming shortened V by 5 bases and J by 5 bases, and 9 bases separated the two germline ends. The CDR3 is made up of 13 amino acids. J is TRBJ2-2 and V is TRBV13; D unclear. The TCR originated in a man aged 18 to 35 who had mild COVID-19 (a few samples of this study predate the infection). Cell type and time point are not known. The specimen sequenced was PBMCs or a T cell subset sorted from them (not recorded which). In DNA form, the CDR3 reads TGTGCCAGCAGCCGACTTCAAACCGGGGAGCTGTTTTTT. It yields the protein CASSRLQTGELFF.